Each of the 30 T cell receptor beta chains below was sequenced from the same sample in a study of T-cell memory formation after mild COVID-19. In TCRdb, the 5' RACE reads were re-called with MiXCR into one record per CDR3 protein. The repertoire consists of 130,000 to 150,000 distinct CDR3 sequences, with about 5.5% occurring once and the leading ten covering around 2%. Sequences were obtained from PBMCs or a T cell subset sorted from them (not recorded which). These receptors were obtained from an adult woman who had mild COVID-19 (a few samples of this study predate the infection). Cell type and time point are not known.

This clonotype was picked up many times. V gene TRBV29-1 combines with J gene TRBJ2-1, with 10 bases lining up with TRBD2. The length of the CDR3 is 14 residues. Germline V lookup: CDR1 SQVTM, CDR2 ANQGSEA. With V trimmed by 5 bases and J by 9 bases, 10 bases remained unmatched. This CDR3 reads CSVPGASGRTEQFF. CDR3 bases: TGCAGCGTTCCAGGGGCTAGCGGGAGAACTGAGCAGTTCTTC.

This clonotype was found a few times. The chain combines TRBV12-3 or TRBV12-4 with TRBJ2-5; 9 nucleotides match TRBD1. V lost 4 bases, J lost 5 bases, and 14 bases stayed unmatched. CDR3 length: 17 amino acids. The CDR3 region has the DNA TGTGCCAGCAGTTCCGTACTCGGGACAGGGCATTTGGAGACCCAGTACTTC. It translates to CASSSVLGTGHLETQYF.

This clonotype was seen repeatedly, ten times or more. This chain connects TRBV10-3 to TRBJ1-1; D ambiguous. Between the trimmed V and J ends, which lost 1 base and 1 base, there was a span of 4 bases. This CDR3 is built from 13 residues. Germline CDR1 and CDR2: ENHRY and SYGVKD. The CDR3 DNA sequence: TGTGCCATCAGTGAGTGGCAGAACACTGAAGCTTTCTTT. Amino acid sequence: CAISEWQNTEAFF.

This clonotype was seen ten or more times. The rearrangement links TRBV9 to TRBJ1-3; D is uncertain. The CDR3 is 17 amino acids. Germline loops: CDR1 SGDLS, CDR2 YYNGEE. Trimming removed 2 bases from V and 3 bases from J, with 18 bases in between. The CDR3 loop reads CASSVSGGLFGGNTIYF. The CDR3 bases are TGTGCCAGCAGCGTTTCAGGAGGGCTATTTGGTGGAAACACCATATATTTT. Supplemented by reference TRBV9 and TRBJ1-3, the full variable domain reads DSGVTQTPKHLITATGQRVTLRCSPRSGDLSVYWYQQSLDQGLQFLIQYYNGEERAKGNILERFSAQQFPDLHSELNLSSLELGDSALYFCASSVSGGLFGGNTIYFGEGSWLTVV.

V usage is TRBV20-1 and J usage is TRBJ2-1, with 9 nucleotides matching TRBD2. V dropped 6 bases and J dropped 0; count of bases not matched to a gene: 3. This CDR3 comprises 14 residues. CDR1 is DFQATT and CDR2 is SNEGSKA in the germline V gene (reference sequence). The CDR3 bases are TGCAGTGCGAGACTAGCGGCCTCCTACAATGAGCAGTTCTTC. This gives the protein CSARLAASYNEQFF.

This chain connects TRBV11-2 to TRBJ2-7; D is tentatively TRBD1 or TRBD2 (5 bases each). Trimming removed 3 bases at V and 3 bases at J, with 12 bases between. CDR3 length: 14 amino acids. Germline V gene sequence: CDR1 SGHAT, CDR2 FQNNGV. The CDR3 reads CASSFAGGGYEQYF. The CDR3 DNA is TGTGCCAGCAGCTTCGCTGGGGGTGGCTACGAGCAGTACTTC.

At least ten counts were recorded for this clonotype. The chain is built from TRBV7-9 and TRBJ1-4; D gene unclear. This CDR3 has 14 amino acids. Trimming left V 5 bases short and J 6 bases short, with 13 bases between. The germline V gene encodes CDR1 SEHNR and CDR2 FQNEAQ (reference sequence). The CDR3 reads CASSRGATDEKLFF. The CDR3 nucleotides read TGTGCCAGCAGCAGAGGAGCGACCGATGAAAAACTGTTTTTT.

This chain connects TRBV5-1 to TRBJ1-4; D is perhaps TRBD1 (5 bases). V was pared by 4 bases and J by 0 bases, with 19 bases between. CDR1 is SGHRS, CDR2 YFSETQ, per germline. CDR3 length: 18 residues. CDR3 in DNA: TGCGCCAGCAGCCCGGCTGGGGGTAGGAGTGCAACTAATGAAAAACTGTTTTTT. The encoded protein is CASSPAGGRSATNEKLFF. The full variable domain, in which reference TRBV5-1 and TRBJ1-4 provide the parts outside the CDR3, is KAGVTQTPRYLIKTRGQQVTLSCSPISGHRSVSWYQQTPGQGLQFLFEYFSETQRNKGNFPGRFSGRQFSNSRSEMNVSTLELGDSALYLCASSPAGGRSATNEKLFFGSGTQLSVL.

This clonotype was seen many times. V is TRBV5-1 and J is TRBJ2-3; tentatively, D is TRBD2 (5 bases). Trimming removed 0 bases from V and 6 bases from J, with 17 bases in between. In germline, CDR1 is SGHRS, CDR2 YFSETQ. The CDR3 extends over 16 amino acids. This CDR3 is CASSLGTQPRGDTQYF. CDR3 coding DNA: TGCGCCAGCAGCTTGGGGACCCAGCCTCGCGGGGATACGCAGTATTTT.

This clonotype was seen a handful of times. The V call is TRBV12-3 or TRBV12-4, the J call TRBJ1-1, with D perhaps matching TRBD1 (5 bases). The CDR3 has 14 amino acids. V was cut by 4 bases and J by 5 bases, with 14 bases left in between. The CDR3 region is CASSSTGGATEAFF. The CDR3 region has the DNA TGTGCCAGCAGTTCAACAGGTGGGGCAACTGAAGCTTTCTTT.

This clonotype was seen ten or more times. V is TRBV12-3 or TRBV12-4 and J is TRBJ2-3; weak D call: TRBD1 (5 bases). The CDR3 totals 13 residues. Trimming stripped 5 bases from V and 2 bases from J, with 8 bases between. As DNA, the CDR3 is TGTGCCAGCAGTCGACAGACCACAGATACGCAGTATTTT. Its translation: CASSRQTTDTQYF.

This clonotype turned up a few times. The chain joins TRBV11-2 to TRBJ2-1; 8 bases are shared with TRBD1. Germline CDR1 is SGHAT and CDR2 is FQNNGV. J lost 2 bases, V lost 5 bases, and 5 bases had no gene match. The CDR3 contains 15 residues. The CDR3 loop reads CASSRWDRTYNEQFF. The CDR3 DNA sequence: TGTGCCAGCAGCCGGTGGGACAGGACCTACAATGAGCAGTTCTTC. The full variable domain, with the rest looked up from reference TRBV11-2 and TRBJ2-1, is EAGVAQSPRYKIIEKRQSVAFWCNPISGHATLYWYQQILGQGPKLLIQFQNNGVVDDSQLPKDRFSAERLKGVDSTLKIQPAKLEDSAVYLCASSRWDRTYNEQFFGPGTRLTVL.

In its sample, this clonotype was seen a few times. V is TRBV3-1 and J is TRBJ2-1; no clear D. The ends were cut back, 2 bases at V and 0 bases at J, with 11 bases in the middle. The CDR3 has 16 residues. Germline V gene sequence: CDR1 LGHDT, CDR2 YNNKEL (reference sequence). The CDR3, as DNA: TGTGCCAGCAGCCAATCACCTATGCTCTCCTACAATGAGCAGTTCTTC. It is translated as CASSQSPMLSYNEQFF.

This clonotype was picked up many times. The gene calls are TRBV7-6 and TRBJ2-7, with D unclear. The CDR3 runs 14 residues. From germline, CDR1 is SGHVS and CDR2 FNYEAQ. Trimming removed 0 bases at V and 3 bases at J, with 9 bases between. The CDR3, as DNA: TGTGCCAGCAGCTTAGCGTCAGGATTCTACGAGCAGTACTTC. Protein sequence: CASSLASGFYEQYF.

This clonotype showed up many times. The gene calls are TRBV5-1 and TRBJ2-7; TRBD2 matches at 8 bases. The CDR3 is 15 amino acids. Germline trimming cut 1 base from V and 2 bases from J; bases unmatched to any gene: 5. In germline, CDR1 is SGHRS, CDR2 YFSETQ. This CDR3 reads CASSLSGGNPYEQYF. The CDR3 nucleotides are TGCGCCAGCAGCTTGTCGGGGGGGAACCCCTACGAGCAGTACTTC.

The V and J genes are TRBV6-1 and TRBJ2-2, with no clear D. This CDR3 is built from 12 residues. Germline V lookup: CDR1 MNHNS, CDR2 SASEGT. V lost 7 bases and J lost 1, with 4 bases in between. The chain's CDR3 is CASTKNTGELFF. The CDR3 DNA reads TGTGCCAGCACAAAGAACACCGGGGAGCTGTTTTTT.

This clonotype was seen a few times. The gene calls are TRBV25-1 and TRBJ2-1; D possibly uses TRBD1 or TRBD2 (5 bases each). The germline V and J ends were trimmed by 5 bases and 0 bases, with 23 bases remaining between them. The CDR3 runs to 19 residues. The V gene's germline CDR1 is MGHDK and CDR2 SYGVNS. CDR3 bases: TGTGCCAGCAGTTTACTGAAAGATAGAGGGGTTAACTCCTACAATGAGCAGTTCTTC. This gives the protein CASSLLKDRGVNSYNEQFF.

The chain employs TRBV2 and TRBJ2-2, with D possibly TRBD2 on 6 matching bases. The CDR3 extends over 15 amino acids. Trimming removed 6 bases from V and 2 bases from J, with 13 bases in between. Germline CDR1 is SNHLY and CDR2 is FYNNEI. The CDR3 coding sequence is TGTGCCAGCAGGGGCAGCGGGCTCAACACCGGGGAGCTGTTTTTT. This gives the protein CASRGSGLNTGELFF.

The sample holds many counts of this clonotype. The chain couples TRBV5-1 to TRBJ2-7; weak D call: TRBD1 (5 bases). Trimming left V 0 bases short and J 8 bases short, with 6 bases between. Looked up from germline, CDR1 is SGHRS and CDR2 is YFSETQ. The CDR3 spans 11 residues. The CDR3 sequence is CASSLGQKQYF. The CDR3 nucleotides are TGCGCCAGCAGCTTGGGACAGAAGCAGTACTTC.

This chain uses TRBV4-2 with TRBJ2-7; 7 nucleotides agree with TRBD1. Germline V gene data show CDR1 as LGHNA and CDR2 as YNFKEQ. The CDR3 has 16 residues. V shed 3 bases, J shed 6 bases, and the junction held 14 bases outside the gene matches. Here the CDR3 reads CASSQAKLGGLGEQYF. The CDR3 nucleotides are TGTGCCAGCAGCCAGGCCAAACTAGGGGGCTTGGGCGAGCAGTACTTC.

This clonotype was detected only a few times. The gene calls are TRBV5-1 and TRBJ2-5; the D is unclear. Trimming removed 0 bases at V and 5 bases at J, with 11 bases between. The CDR3 sequence is 14 residues long. Germline V gene data show CDR1 as SGHRS and CDR2 as YFSETQ. As DNA, the CDR3 is TGCGCCAGCAGCTTGGGTCTAGTCAAGGAGACCCAGTACTTC. Translating it yields CASSLGLVKETQYF.

There are a few counts of this clonotype. The V and J genes are TRBV28 and TRBJ2-5, with D perhaps given as TRBD1 or TRBD2 (5 bases each). There are 14 residues in the CDR3. In germline, CDR1 is MDHEN, CDR2 SYDVKM. Trimming took 5 bases from V and 8 from J, leaving 18 bases between them. DNA of the CDR3: TGTGCCAGCAGTCTCGGGACGGGACGGGGTACCCAGTACTTC. Its protein product is CASSLGTGRGTQYF.

This clonotype showed up just a few times. This chain uses TRBV5-1 with TRBJ1-5, with 7 bases aligning to TRBD1. Trimming at V came to 6 bases and at J to 7 bases, leaving 10 bases not matched to a gene. The CDR3 sequence is 14 residues long. The germline V gene has CDR1 SGHRS and CDR2 YFSETQ. Written as DNA, the CDR3 is TGCGCCAGCACAGAGGGGACAGAGGGGCAGCCCCAGCATTTT. This codes for CASTEGTEGQPQHF.

This clonotype has a count of ten or more. This rearrangement joins TRBV5-6 to TRBJ2-1; 7 bases fit TRBD2. The CDR3 has 18 residues. With V trimmed by 2 bases and J by 0 bases, 11 bases remained unmatched. CDR1 and CDR2 from the germline V gene are SGHDT and YYEEEE. The CDR3 region is CASSFAAIAGSSYNEQFF. CDR3 nucleotide sequence: TGTGCCAGCAGCTTTGCGGCGATAGCGGGCAGCTCCTACAATGAGCAGTTCTTC.

CDR3 DNA: TGTGCCAGCAGTTCTGTACGTGAGACCCAGTACTTC. This codes for CASSSVRETQYF. The J gene is TRBJ2-5, the V gene TRBV12-3 or TRBV12-4; D gene ambiguous. The CDR3 is made up of 12 amino acids. The V end was cut by 4 bases, the J end by 5 bases, with 8 bases between.

This clonotype was seen ten or more times. This sequence joins TRBV15 and TRBJ1-1; tentatively, D is TRBD1 (6 bases). Germline-derived CDR1 and CDR2 are LNHNV and YYDKDF (reference sequence). This CDR3 has 16 residues. With 0 bases removed from V and 4 bases from J, the gap between germline ends came to 15 bases. CDR3 protein: CATSRDTGGRGTEAFF. The CDR3 DNA reads TGTGCCACCAGCAGAGATACCGGGGGGCGCGGCACTGAAGCTTTCTTT.

The gene calls are TRBV7-2 and TRBJ2-7, with D uncertain. The CDR3 consists of 13 residues. V gave up 2 bases and J gave up 5 bases, with 10 bases separating them. The germline V gene encodes CDR1 SGHTA and CDR2 FQGNSA. In DNA, the CDR3 is TGTGCCAGCAGCTTACCGGGTCTTCACGAGCAGTACTTC. Protein sequence: CASSLPGLHEQYF.

This clonotype was seen only a few times. J is TRBJ1-4 and V is TRBV4-3; 9 bases are shared with TRBD1. The trim removed 5 bases at V and 3 bases at J, leaving 10 bases unmatched. The germline CDR1 and CDR2 sequences are LGHNA and YSLEER. This CDR3 comprises 17 residues. The CDR3 sequence is CASSKGDRVRANEKLFF. As DNA, the CDR3 is TGCGCCAGCAGCAAAGGGGACAGGGTGAGAGCTAATGAAAAACTGTTTTTT.

The J gene is TRBJ2-1, the V gene TRBV10-3, with 7 bases fitting TRBD2. Germline CDR1 is ENHRY and CDR2 is SYGVKD. CDR3 length: 14 amino acids. V lost 3 bases to trimming and J lost 7 bases; unmatched junction nucleotides: 6. The CDR3 coding sequence is TGTGCCATCAGTGAACGGGAGGAGGTGAATGAGCAGTTCTTC. It is translated as CAISEREEVNEQFF.

This clonotype was seen repeatedly, ten times or more. The rearrangement joins TRBV20-1 to TRBJ2-3; D gene unclear. This CDR3 is 14 amino acids long. V shed 1 base and J shed 2 bases, with 10 bases lying between them. Germline V gene lookup returns CDR1 DFQATT and CDR2 SNEGSKA (reference sequence). CDR3 sequence: CSARGTEYTDTQYF. The CDR3 nucleotides read TGCAGTGCTAGAGGGACCGAATACACAGATACGCAGTATTTT.